This entry features one TCR beta chain sequence. These data belong to a study of blood T cell repertoires in COVID-19. Overall study context: Samples taken during acute and convalescent COVID-19 were collected in the United States, Italy and Spain.

Source study methods: Nucleated cell counts were estimated from reference gene primer amplification. Assay: immunoSEQ multiplex PCR; the TCRdb copy retains only in-frame clones and omits some. The DNA gave D and trimming, while V, J and clone size come from that table. The sample shows under 300,000 clones, approximately 80% of them seen only once. The TCR originated in a woman in her forties who had recovered from COVID-19. The sequenced sample was peripheral blood.

The CDR3, as DNA: TGTGCCAGTAGAATTGCGGGGGCCAGCACAGATACGCAGTATTTT. It codes for CASRIAGASTDTQYF. The chain couples TRBV19 to TRBJ2-3; possible D gene TRBD2, 7 bases. CDR3 length: 15 amino acids. V shed 6 bases and J shed 0 bases, with 13 bases lying between them. From germline, CDR1 is LNHDA and CDR2 SQIVND (reference sequence).